Each of the 27 T cell receptor beta chains below was sequenced from the same sample in a study of cytomegalovirus exposure and HLA in healthy donors. The method was immunoSEQ multiplex PCR; TCRdb's version includes in-frame clones alone and lacks a portion of them. This table has some 170,000 clones, 75% to 90% appearing once. The sequencing input was PBMCs. Receptor source: a woman between 18 and 30 years old in good health and CMV-seronegative.

The genes are TRBV27 and TRBJ1-1; 9 bases are a match to TRBD1. V shed 5 bases and J 2 bases; nucleotides not matched to a gene: 6. Germline CDR1 MNHEY, CDR2 SMNVEV (reference sequence). The CDR3 is 15 amino acids. The CDR3 spells CASSPRDRVNTEAFF. CDR3 in DNA: TGTGCCAGCAGTCCCCGGGACAGGGTTAACACTGAAGCTTTCTTT.

The sample holds one count of this clone. The genes are TRBV10-3 and TRBJ2-5; maybe TRBD2 (6 bases). Germline CDR1 is ENHRY and CDR2 is SYGVKD. The CDR3 runs to 16 residues. The germline V and J ends were trimmed by 3 bases and 5 bases, with 19 bases remaining between them. Written as DNA, the CDR3 is TGTGCCATCAGTGATCGGGGGAGTGGGGGTGAGGAGACCCAGTACTTC. This codes for CAISDRGSGGEETQYF.

The chain uses TRBV6-1 and TRBJ1-1; D not resolved. Germline V lookup: CDR1 MNHNS, CDR2 SASEGT. With 0 bases removed from V and 2 bases from J, the gap between germline ends came to 13 bases. The CDR3 runs to 16 residues. As DNA, the CDR3 is TGTGCCAGCAGTGAAGCCCGTTCAGGCTTTAACACTGAAGCTTTCTTT. As protein: CASSEARSGFNTEAFF.

V usage is TRBV27 and J usage is TRBJ2-2; 15 bases map to TRBD2. Trimming at V came to 5 bases and at J to 6 bases, leaving 4 bases not matched to a gene. From germline, CDR1 is MNHEY and CDR2 SMNVEV (reference sequence). The CDR3 is 16 residues long. The CDR3 DNA reads as TGTGCCAGCAGTCTCTGGACTAGCGGGAGGGCCGGGGAGCTGTTTTTT. This gives the protein CASSLWTSGRAGELFF.

This clone was observed once. The rearrangement joins TRBV4-2 to TRBJ1-5, with D perhaps matching TRBD1 (6 bases). Germline V lookup: CDR1 LGHNA, CDR2 YNFKEQ. V lost 0 bases and J lost 6, with 15 bases in between. CDR3 length: 16 residues. The CDR3 bases are TGTGCCAGCAGCCAAGAGCCCGGGGGCGGGGGTCAGCCCCAGCATTTT. Translated, it gives CASSQEPGGGGQPQHF.

The chain uses TRBV4-1 and TRBJ1-5; the D is unclear. CDR1 and CDR2 from the germline V gene are MGHRA and YSYEKL. The CDR3 has 19 amino acids. V was shortened by 0 bases and J by 1 base, with 19 bases between the two germline ends. The chain's CDR3 is CASSQEAAGKPRSNQPQHF. CDR3 bases: TGCGCCAGCAGCCAAGAAGCGGCGGGGAAACCGAGGAGCAATCAGCCCCAGCATTTT.

The chain joins TRBV10-3 to TRBJ1-5; no definite D call. Trimming removed 8 bases at V and 7 bases at J, with 12 bases between. Germline V gives CDR1 ENHRY, CDR2 SYGVKD. The CDR3 covers 12 residues. DNA for the CDR3: TGTGCCATCCGGGAGGAGAGGCAGCCCCAGCATTTT. Protein sequence: CAIREERQPQHF.

The gene calls are TRBV10-3 and TRBJ1-4; D gene unclear. V gave up 3 bases and J gave up 8 bases, with 16 bases separating them. CDR1 ENHRY and CDR2 SYGVKD come from the germline V gene. This CDR3 is built from 15 residues. The CDR3 sequence: CAISDRPDLGEKLFF. The CDR3 DNA reads as TGTGCCATCAGTGACCGCCCGGACTTAGGGGAAAAACTGTTTTTT.

This clone appeared a single time. The J gene is TRBJ2-7, the V gene TRBV18, with TRBD1 matching over 7 bases. Per germline, CDR1 KGHSH and CDR2 LQKENI. With V trimmed by 2 bases and J by 9 bases, 7 bases remained unmatched. There are 13 residues in the CDR3. This CDR3 reads CASSPGDRELQYF. The CDR3 nucleotides are TGTGCCAGCTCACCAGGAGACAGGGAACTGCAGTACTTC.

J is TRBJ1-4 and V is TRBV6-5; D is perhaps TRBD1 (5 bases). V gave up 3 bases and J gave up 7 bases, with 9 bases separating them. This CDR3 comprises 13 residues. CDR1 and CDR2 from the germline V gene are MNHEY and SVGAGI. The CDR3 loop reads CASSYSQGEKLFF. The CDR3 nucleotides read TGTGCCAGCAGTTATAGTCAGGGTGAAAAACTGTTTTTT.

The rearrangement uses TRBV7-9 and TRBJ2-5; D ambiguous. Germline CDR1 SEHNR, CDR2 FQNEAQ (reference sequence). This CDR3 contains 13 residues. V dropped 3 bases and J dropped 1 base, with 6 bases sitting between them. CDR3 bases: TGTGCCAGCAGCTTGTCCATCCAAGAGACCCAGTACTTC. Translated: CASSLSIQETQYF.

This clone appeared once. The J gene is TRBJ2-7, the V gene TRBV30, with 9 bases aligning to TRBD1. This CDR3 has 14 amino acids. In germline, CDR1 is GTSNPN, CDR2 SVGIG (reference sequence). Trimming removed 0 bases from V and 3 bases from J; junction bases left unmatched: 3. CDR3 amino acids: CAWSVGTGSYEQYF. In DNA form, the CDR3 reads TGTGCCTGGAGTGTCGGGACAGGGAGCTACGAGCAGTACTTC.

This chain connects TRBV7-2 to TRBJ2-3, with 9 bases lining up with TRBD1. Germline CDR1 and CDR2: SGHTA and FQGNSA. V lost 4 bases to trimming and J lost 6 bases; unmatched junction nucleotides: 5. The CDR3 loop spans 14 amino acids. Here the CDR3 DNA reads TGTGCCAGCAGCTCCGGGACAGGGCTTGATACGCAGTATTTT. Translation: CASSSGTGLDTQYF.

V gene TRBV4-3 combines with J gene TRBJ1-2; 8 bases map to TRBD1. With 3 bases clipped from V and 3 bases from J, the junction kept 6 bases outside the gene matches. Germline V lookup: CDR1 LGHNA, CDR2 YSLEER. This CDR3 is built from 15 residues. CDR3 coding DNA: TGCGCCAGCAGCCAGGACAGGGTTCCCGACTATGGCTACACCTTC. Amino acid sequence: CASSQDRVPDYGYTF.

The V and J genes are TRBV7-2 and TRBJ2-3; 14 nucleotides align to TRBD2. The CDR3 extends over 17 amino acids. CDR1 and CDR2 from the germline V gene are SGHTA and FQGNSA. The junction had 7 bases not matched to a gene; V was cut back by 5 bases and J by 3 bases. In DNA form, the CDR3 reads TGTGCCAGCAGCCCTCAAGGGACTAGCGGGAGAACAGATACGCAGTATTTT. It is translated as CASSPQGTSGRTDTQYF.

J is TRBJ1-2 and V is TRBV10-3; D may be TRBD1 (5 bases). This CDR3 is 14 amino acids long. Trimming removed 3 bases at V and 1 base at J, with 9 bases between. CDR1 and CDR2 (germline): ENHRY, SYGVKD. The CDR3 spells CAISDRTNNYGYTF. CDR3 sequence (DNA): TGTGCCATCAGTGACAGGACAAATAACTATGGCTACACCTTC.

The genes are TRBV4-1 and TRBJ1-2; the match to TRBD1 covers 7 bases. Trimming removed 3 bases from V and 0 bases from J; junction bases left unmatched: 7. The CDR3 is 16 residues long. In germline, CDR1 is MGHRA, CDR2 YSYEKL. The CDR3 DNA reads as TGCGCCAGCAGCCAGGGCGACAGGGAGCCTAACTATGGCTACACCTTC. This sequence encodes CASSQGDREPNYGYTF.

The gene calls are TRBV20-1 and TRBJ1-1, with a possible D match to TRBD1 (6 bases). Germline CDR1 is DFQATT and CDR2 is SNEGSKA (reference sequence). With 7 bases removed from V and 1 base from J, the gap between germline ends came to 7 bases. The CDR3 loop spans 11 amino acids. In DNA form, the CDR3 reads TGCAGTGTCAGGGGGAACACTGAAGCTTTCTTT. Translated: CSVRGNTEAFF.

The genes are TRBV7-2 and TRBJ2-1, with D possibly matching TRBD2 (6 bases). V was cut by 4 bases and J by 4 bases, with 14 bases left in between. The CDR3 is 15 residues long. CDR1 SGHTA and CDR2 FQGNSA come from the germline V gene. Here the CDR3 DNA reads TGTGCCAGCAGCTCTACAGTAGGGACTTACAATGAGCAGTTCTTC. This sequence encodes CASSSTVGTYNEQFF.

CDR3 coding DNA: TGTGCCAGCGGTCCAGGGAATCAGCCCCAGCATTTT. Amino acids: CASGPGNQPQHF. This chain links TRBV2 with TRBJ1-5; weak D call: TRBD1 (5 bases). V was trimmed by 8 bases and J by 4 bases, leaving 9 bases between them. CDR1 and CDR2 (germline): SNHLY, FYNNEI. This CDR3 is 12 amino acids long.

The V call is TRBV27, the J call TRBJ1-5, with a weak D call TRBD1 (6 bases). This CDR3 is built from 14 residues. V was pared by 6 bases and J by 7 bases, with 16 bases between. Germline V gene lookup returns CDR1 MNHEY and CDR2 SMNVEV (reference sequence). DNA of the CDR3: TGTGCCAGCAGCCCTTACAGGGATGGGCAGCCCCAGCATTTT. Translation gives CASSPYRDGQPQHF.

The chain carries TRBV6-4 and TRBJ2-1; 7 nucleotides align to TRBD2. The CDR3 contains 14 residues. The germline V gene has CDR1 MRHNA and CDR2 SNTAGT. V trimming: 2 bases; J trimming: 3 bases; junction bases outside the gene matches: 1. CDR3: CASSDGGDYNEQFF. DNA for the CDR3: TGTGCCAGCAGTGACGGGGGGGACTACAATGAGCAGTTCTTC.

The V and J genes are TRBV12-2 and TRBJ1-1. TRBV12-2 is reported as a pseudogene. This CDR3 has 14 amino acids. This CDR3 reads CASRPTGGDTEAFF. The CDR3 DNA reads TGTGCAAGTCGCCCAACTGGGGGGGACACTGAAGCTTTCTTT.

This clone was detected a few times. The chain links TRBV14 to TRBJ1-2; maybe TRBD1 (5 bases). V lost 3 bases and J 3 bases, leaving 14 bases between the germline ends. Germline V gene data show CDR1 as SGHDN and CDR2 as FVKESK. The CDR3 totals 15 residues. CDR3 in DNA: TGTGCCAGCAGCCACATTTCCGACAGTGACTATGGCTACACCTTC. Translating it yields CASSHISDSDYGYTF.

The gene calls are TRBV27 and TRBJ1-1; TRBD1 matches 7 bases. Germline V gives CDR1 MNHEY, CDR2 SMNVEV (reference sequence). The CDR3 loop spans 14 amino acids. With 3 bases clipped from V and 5 bases from J, the junction kept 6 bases outside the gene matches. CDR3 bases: TGTGCCAGCAGTTTCCGACAGGGATGGACTGAAGCTTTCTTT. It yields the protein CASSFRQGWTEAFF.

The table lists this clone with a count of one. V usage is TRBV4-1 and J usage is TRBJ2-4; tentative D call: TRBD2 (6 bases). Germline V gene data show CDR1 as MGHRA and CDR2 as YSYEKL. CDR3 length: 19 residues. The V end was cut by 4 bases, the J end by 0 bases, with 22 bases between. CDR3 DNA sequence: TGCGCCAGCAGCCCCCTGACCGGGACTGATATTCTAGCCAAAAACATTCAGTACTTC. Translation gives CASSPLTGTDILAKNIQYF.

The chain combines TRBV5-1 with TRBJ2-3; TRBD2 matches 7 bases. Germline CDR1 reads SGHRS; CDR2 reads YFSETQ. V lost 8 bases and J lost 2; bases outside the gene matches: 5. The CDR3 loop spans 13 amino acids. CDR3 protein: CASGEGLTDTQYF. Written as DNA, the CDR3 is TGCGCCAGTGGGGAGGGGCTCACAGATACGCAGTATTTT. Looking up the rest from reference TRBV5-1 and TRBJ2-3 gives the full variable domain: KAGVTQTPRYLIKTRGQQVTLSCSPISGHRSVSWYQQTPGQGLQFLFEYFSETQRNKGNFPGRFSGRQFSNSRSEMNVSTLELGDSALYLCASGEGLTDTQYFGPGTRLTVL.